This TCR beta chain came from a study of blood T cells in healthy people across ages. Study results and limitations: Unsorted PBMC material precluded a definitive naive versus antigen-experienced comparison. Per-million-T-cell TCR beta diversity fell roughly linearly with age.

Peripheral blood samples of around 9.8 milliliters were drawn from each donor. Then a second PCR, running roughly 7 to 12 cycles, was carried out with a sample-barcoded 5' primer and a J-beta primer mix. MiXCR, run by TCRdb on the 5' RACE reads, gives a single entry per CDR3 protein. The sample gives hundreds of thousands of distinct CDR3 sequences, around half of which show up once; around 32% is in the top ten. Regarding this clonotype: The antigen remains unidentified.

Germline V gene sequence: CDR1 DFQATT, CDR2 SNEGSKA (reference sequence). The CDR3 has 14 residues. V shed 5 bases, J shed 10 bases, and the junction held 13 bases outside the gene matches. The chain carries TRBV20-1 and TRBJ2-3, with TRBD2 matching over 9 bases. The TCR comes from a woman aged 55-69 years in good health. Input material: blood. CDR3 nucleotide sequence: TGCAGTGCTGAGAAGCGGGAGGAGGGGGGGGCGCAGTATTTT. It translates to CSAEKREEGGAQYF.